The clone carrying this T cell receptor beta chain was counted only a few times. Documented treatment: oral pan-JAK inhibitor, 5-10 mg twice daily. The sample originates from a study of CD8+ T cells in alopecia areata. Overall study: Oral tofacitinib (5 to 10 mg twice daily) was administered to treated patients. Percentage of affected scalp area was the basis on which treated patients' severity was scored.

Sequencing relied on a cDNA template that was reverse transcribed from extracted RNA. Data came from immunoSEQ multiplex PCR; TCRdb stores just in-frame clones and leaves some out. The sample yields hundreds of thousands of clones, around 64% seen once. Trimming cost V 4 bases and J 1 base, with 14 bases left between them. This CDR3 contains 15 residues. CDR1 and CDR2 (germline): SGHDT, YYEEEE. This sequence originates from a human donor with alopecia areata. The chain links TRBV5-6 to TRBJ1-2; D gene uncertain. The sequencing used CD4+ T cells sorted from blood, collected at week 52, from a patient treated with tofacitinib. As DNA, the CDR3 is TGTGCCAGCAGCCGGGCGGCCCCCGTTAACTATGGCTACACCTTC. Amino acids: CASSRAAPVNYGYTF.